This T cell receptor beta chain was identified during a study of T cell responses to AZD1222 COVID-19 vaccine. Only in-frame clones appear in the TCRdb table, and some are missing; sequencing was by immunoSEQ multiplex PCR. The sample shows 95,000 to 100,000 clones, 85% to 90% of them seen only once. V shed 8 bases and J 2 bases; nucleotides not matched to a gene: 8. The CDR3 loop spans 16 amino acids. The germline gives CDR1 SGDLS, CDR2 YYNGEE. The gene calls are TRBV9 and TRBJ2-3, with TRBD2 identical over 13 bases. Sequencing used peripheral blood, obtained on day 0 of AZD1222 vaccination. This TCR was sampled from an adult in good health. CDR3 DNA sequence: TGTGCCAGTGCGATGGGGACTAGCGGGACCACAGATACGCAGTATTTT. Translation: CASAMGTSGTTDTQYF.